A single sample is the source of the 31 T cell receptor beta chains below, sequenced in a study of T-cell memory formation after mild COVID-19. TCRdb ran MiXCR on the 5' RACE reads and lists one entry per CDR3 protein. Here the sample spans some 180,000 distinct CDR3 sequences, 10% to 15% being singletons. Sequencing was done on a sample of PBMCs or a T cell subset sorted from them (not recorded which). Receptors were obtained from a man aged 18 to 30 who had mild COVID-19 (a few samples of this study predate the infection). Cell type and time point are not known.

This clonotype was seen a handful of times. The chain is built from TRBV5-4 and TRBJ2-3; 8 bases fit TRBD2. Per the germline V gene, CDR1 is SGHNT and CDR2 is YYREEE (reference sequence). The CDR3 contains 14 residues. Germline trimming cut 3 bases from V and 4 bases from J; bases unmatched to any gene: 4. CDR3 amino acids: CASSSRGGADTQYF. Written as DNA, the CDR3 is TGTGCCAGCAGCTCCCGGGGGGGGGCAGATACGCAGTATTTT.

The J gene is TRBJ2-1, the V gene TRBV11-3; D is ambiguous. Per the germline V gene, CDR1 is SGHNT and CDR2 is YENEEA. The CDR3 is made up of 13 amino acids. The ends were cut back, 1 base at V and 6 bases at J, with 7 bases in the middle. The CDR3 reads CASSLGLSNEQFF. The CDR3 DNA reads TGTGCCAGCAGCTTAGGACTGAGCAATGAGCAGTTCTTC.

Here the CDR3 DNA reads TGTGCCAGCAGCGTTACCGGGACTACAGAGACCCAGTACTTC. Residues: CASSVTGTTETQYF. The rearrangement links TRBV9 to TRBJ2-5; 7 positions match TRBD2. Trimming removed 2 bases from V and 4 bases from J; junction bases left unmatched: 5. The CDR3 spans 14 residues. Per germline, CDR1 SGDLS and CDR2 YYNGEE.

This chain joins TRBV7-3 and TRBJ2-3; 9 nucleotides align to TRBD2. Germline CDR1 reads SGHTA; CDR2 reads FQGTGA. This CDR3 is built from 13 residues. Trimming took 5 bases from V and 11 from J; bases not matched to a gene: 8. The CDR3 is CASSPLAGGKQYF. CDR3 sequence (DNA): TGTGCCAGCAGCCCTCTCGCGGGGGGGAAGCAGTATTTT.

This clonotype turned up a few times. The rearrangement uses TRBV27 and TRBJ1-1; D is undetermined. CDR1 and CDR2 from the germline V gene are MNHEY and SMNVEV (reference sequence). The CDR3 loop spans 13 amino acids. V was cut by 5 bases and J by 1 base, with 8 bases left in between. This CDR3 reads CASSTGKNTEAFF. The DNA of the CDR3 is TGTGCCAGCAGTACCGGGAAGAACACTGAAGCTTTCTTT.

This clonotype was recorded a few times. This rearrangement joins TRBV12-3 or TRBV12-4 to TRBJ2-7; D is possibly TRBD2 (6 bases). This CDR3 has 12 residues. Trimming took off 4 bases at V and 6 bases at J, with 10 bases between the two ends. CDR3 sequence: CASSSPGGEQYV. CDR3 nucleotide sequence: TGTGCCAGCAGTTCACCCGGGGGCGAGCAGTACGTC.

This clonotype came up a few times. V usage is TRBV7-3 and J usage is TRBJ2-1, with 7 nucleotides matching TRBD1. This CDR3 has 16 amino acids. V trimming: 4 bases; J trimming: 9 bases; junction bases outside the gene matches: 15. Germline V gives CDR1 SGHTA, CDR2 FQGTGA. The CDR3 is CASSSHPRGGFGEQFF. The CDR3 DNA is TGTGCCAGCAGCTCCCACCCCCGAGGGGGCTTCGGTGAGCAGTTCTTC.

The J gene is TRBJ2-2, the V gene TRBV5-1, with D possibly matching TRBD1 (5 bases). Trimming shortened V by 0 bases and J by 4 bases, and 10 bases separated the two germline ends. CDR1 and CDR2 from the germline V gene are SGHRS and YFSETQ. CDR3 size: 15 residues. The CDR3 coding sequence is TGCGCCAGCAGCTTGGCGACGACAGCCACCGGGGAGCTGTTTTTT. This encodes CASSLATTATGELFF.

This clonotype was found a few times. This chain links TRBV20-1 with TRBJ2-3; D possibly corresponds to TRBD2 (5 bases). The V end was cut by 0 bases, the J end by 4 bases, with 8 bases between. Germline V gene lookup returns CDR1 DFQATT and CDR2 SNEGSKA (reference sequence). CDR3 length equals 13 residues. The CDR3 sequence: CSAREPGADTQYF. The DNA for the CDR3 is TGCAGTGCTAGAGAGCCCGGGGCAGATACGCAGTATTTT.

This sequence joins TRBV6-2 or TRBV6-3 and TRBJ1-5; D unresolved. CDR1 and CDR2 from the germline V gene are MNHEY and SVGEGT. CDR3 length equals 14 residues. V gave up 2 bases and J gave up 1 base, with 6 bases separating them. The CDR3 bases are TGTGCCAGCAGTTACCTGGACAGCAATCAGCCCCAGCATTTT. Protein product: CASSYLDSNQPQHF.

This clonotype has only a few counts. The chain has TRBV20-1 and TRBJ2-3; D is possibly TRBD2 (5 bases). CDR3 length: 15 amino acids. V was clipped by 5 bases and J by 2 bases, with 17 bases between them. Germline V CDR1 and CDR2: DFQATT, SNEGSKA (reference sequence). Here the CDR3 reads CSARDPNSVTDTQYF. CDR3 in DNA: TGCAGTGCTCGGGATCCGAACTCAGTCACAGATACGCAGTATTTT.

The CDR3 coding sequence is TGCAGTGCTAGAGGAGCCGGGCGTCAGTACTTC. It translates to CSARGAGRQYF. The chain links TRBV20-1 to TRBJ2-4; D unresolved. Germline V gives CDR1 DFQATT, CDR2 SNEGSKA (reference sequence). V dropped 1 base and J dropped 12 bases, with 10 bases sitting between them. The CDR3 consists of 11 residues.

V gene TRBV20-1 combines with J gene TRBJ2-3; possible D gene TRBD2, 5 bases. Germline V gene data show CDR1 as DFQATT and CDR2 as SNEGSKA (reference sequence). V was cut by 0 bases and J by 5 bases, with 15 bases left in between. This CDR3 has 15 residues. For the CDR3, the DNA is TGCAGTGCTAGAGATCGGGTGCTAGCAATAGATACGCAGTATTTT. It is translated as CSARDRVLAIDTQYF.

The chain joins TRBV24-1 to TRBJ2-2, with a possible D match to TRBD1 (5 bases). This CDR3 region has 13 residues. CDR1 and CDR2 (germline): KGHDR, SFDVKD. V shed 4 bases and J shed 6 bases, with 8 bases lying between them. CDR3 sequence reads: CATSEGDPGELFF. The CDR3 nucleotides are TGTGCCACCAGTGAAGGGGATCCCGGGGAGCTGTTTTTT.

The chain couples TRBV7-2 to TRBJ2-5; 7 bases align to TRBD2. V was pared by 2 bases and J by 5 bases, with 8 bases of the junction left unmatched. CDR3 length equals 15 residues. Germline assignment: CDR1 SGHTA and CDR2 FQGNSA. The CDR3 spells CASSLIYGREETQYF. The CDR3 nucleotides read TGTGCCAGCAGCTTAATCTACGGGCGGGAGGAGACCCAGTACTTC.

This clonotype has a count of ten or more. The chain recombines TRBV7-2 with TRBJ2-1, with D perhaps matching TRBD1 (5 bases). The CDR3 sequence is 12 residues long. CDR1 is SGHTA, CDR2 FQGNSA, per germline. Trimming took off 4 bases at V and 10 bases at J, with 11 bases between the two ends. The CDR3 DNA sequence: TGTGCCAGCAGCTCCTCGTGGGGCGAGCAGTTCTTC. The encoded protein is CASSSSWGEQFF.

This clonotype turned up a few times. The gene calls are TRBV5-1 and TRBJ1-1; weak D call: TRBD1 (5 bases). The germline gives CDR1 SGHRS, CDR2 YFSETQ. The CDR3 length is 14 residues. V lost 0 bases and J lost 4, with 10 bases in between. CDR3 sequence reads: CASSLGQRGTEAFF. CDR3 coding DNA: TGCGCCAGCAGCTTGGGACAAAGGGGCACTGAAGCTTTCTTT.

CDR3 amino acids: CASSDRGLDQPQHF. The CDR3 DNA follows: TGTGCCAGCTCAGACAGGGGGTTGGATCAGCCCCAGCATTTT. The chain links TRBV18 to TRBJ1-5, with 9 positions matching TRBD1. Germline V CDR1 and CDR2: KGHSH, LQKENI. Trimming took 5 bases from V and 5 from J; bases not matched to a gene: 4. There are 14 residues in the CDR3.

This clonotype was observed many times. CDR3 nucleotide sequence: TGTGCCATCAGTGAGTTCACCTCTGGAAACACCATATATTTT. It translates to CAISEFTSGNTIYF. This chain joins TRBV10-3 and TRBJ1-3, with unresolved D. CDR3 length: 14 residues. Germline assignment: CDR1 ENHRY and CDR2 SYGVKD. V was cut by 1 base and J by 0 bases, with 4 bases left in between.

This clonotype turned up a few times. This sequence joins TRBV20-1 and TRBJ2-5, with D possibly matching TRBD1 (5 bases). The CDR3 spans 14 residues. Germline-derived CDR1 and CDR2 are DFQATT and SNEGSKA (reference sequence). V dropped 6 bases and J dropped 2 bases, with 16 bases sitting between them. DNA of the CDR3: TGCAGTGCCCAATCCAGGGCAAGACAAGAGACCCAGTACTTC. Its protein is CSAQSRARQETQYF.

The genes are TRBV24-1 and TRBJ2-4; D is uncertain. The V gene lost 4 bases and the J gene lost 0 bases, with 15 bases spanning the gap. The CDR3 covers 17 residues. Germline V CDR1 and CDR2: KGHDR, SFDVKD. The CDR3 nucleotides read TGTGCCACCAGTGACTCTATGATCGGGCTAGCCAAAAACATTCAGTACTTC. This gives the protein CATSDSMIGLAKNIQYF.

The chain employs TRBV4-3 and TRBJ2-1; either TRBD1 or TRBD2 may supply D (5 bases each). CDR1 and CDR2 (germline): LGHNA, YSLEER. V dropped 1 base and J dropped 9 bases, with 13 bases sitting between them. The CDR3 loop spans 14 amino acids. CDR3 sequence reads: CASSQARDGTEQFF. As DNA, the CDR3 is TGCGCCAGCAGCCAAGCCCGGGACGGAACTGAGCAGTTCTTC.

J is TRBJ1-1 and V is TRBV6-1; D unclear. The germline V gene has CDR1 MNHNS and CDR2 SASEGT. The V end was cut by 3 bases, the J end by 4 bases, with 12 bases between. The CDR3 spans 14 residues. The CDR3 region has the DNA TGTGCCAGCAGTGATCAGTCTGGGGTCACTGAAGCTTTCTTT. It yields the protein CASSDQSGVTEAFF.

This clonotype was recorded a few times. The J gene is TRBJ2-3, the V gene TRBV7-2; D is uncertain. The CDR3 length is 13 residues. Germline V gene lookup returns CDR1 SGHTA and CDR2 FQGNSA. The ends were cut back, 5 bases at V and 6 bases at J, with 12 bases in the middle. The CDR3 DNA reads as TGTGCCAGCAGCCCACACTTCTGGGATACGCAGTATTTT. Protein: CASSPHFWDTQYF.

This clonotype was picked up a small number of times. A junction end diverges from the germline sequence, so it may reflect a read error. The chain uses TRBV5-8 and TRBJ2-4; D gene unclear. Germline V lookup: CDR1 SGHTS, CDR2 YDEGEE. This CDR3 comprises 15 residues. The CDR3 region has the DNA TGTGCCAGCATCTTGAGGAGTAAAGCCAAAAACATTCAGTACTTC. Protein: CASILRSKAKNIQYF.

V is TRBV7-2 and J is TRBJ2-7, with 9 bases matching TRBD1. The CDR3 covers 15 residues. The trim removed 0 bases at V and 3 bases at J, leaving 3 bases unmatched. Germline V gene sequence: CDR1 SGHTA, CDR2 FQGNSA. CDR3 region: CASSLAGTGYYEQYF. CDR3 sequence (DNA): TGTGCCAGCAGCTTAGCCGGGACAGGGTACTACGAGCAGTACTTC.

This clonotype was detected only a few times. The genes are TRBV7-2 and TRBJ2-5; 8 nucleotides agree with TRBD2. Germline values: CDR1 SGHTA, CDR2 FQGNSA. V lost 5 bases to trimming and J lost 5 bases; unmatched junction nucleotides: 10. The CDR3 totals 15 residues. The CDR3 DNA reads TGTGCCAGCAGCCCACCGGGGGGGTACGGGGAGACCCAGTACTTC. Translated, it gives CASSPPGGYGETQYF.

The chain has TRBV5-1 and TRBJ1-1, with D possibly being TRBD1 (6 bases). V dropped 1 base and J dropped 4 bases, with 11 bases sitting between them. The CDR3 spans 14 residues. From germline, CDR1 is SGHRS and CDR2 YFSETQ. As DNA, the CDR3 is TGCGCCAGCAGCTTGATTTCCAGGGGCACTGAAGCTTTCTTT. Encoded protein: CASSLISRGTEAFF.

Here the CDR3 reads CASSQDIQPGNTIYF. Here the CDR3 DNA reads TGCGCCAGCAGCCAAGATATACAACCTGGAAACACCATATATTTT. The chain combines TRBV4-3 with TRBJ1-3; D remains unclear. Germline values: CDR1 LGHNA, CDR2 YSLEER. CDR3 size: 15 residues. V gave up 0 bases and J gave up 2 bases, with 8 bases separating them.

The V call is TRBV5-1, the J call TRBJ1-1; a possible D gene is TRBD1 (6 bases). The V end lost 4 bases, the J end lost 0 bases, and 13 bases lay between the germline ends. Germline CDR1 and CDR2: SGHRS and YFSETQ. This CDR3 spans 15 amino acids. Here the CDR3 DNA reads TGCGCCAGCAGCGGGGGGGGCTCCATGAACACTGAAGCTTTCTTT. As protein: CASSGGGSMNTEAFF.

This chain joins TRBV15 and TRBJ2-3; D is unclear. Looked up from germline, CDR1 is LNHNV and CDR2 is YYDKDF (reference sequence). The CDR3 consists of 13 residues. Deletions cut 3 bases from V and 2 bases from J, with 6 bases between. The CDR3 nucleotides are TGTGCCACCAGCAGCGGGTACACAGATACGCAGTATTTT. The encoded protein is CATSSGYTDTQYF.